Described below is a single TCR beta chain sequence and its context. Antigen specificity is unknown. The CDR3 consists of 15 residues. The J segment lost 5 bases and the V segment lost 2 bases, leaving 8 bases of the junction unmatched. The germline V gene encodes CDR1 GTSNPN and CDR2 SVGIG (reference sequence). The sample is drawn from a study of a mutant IDH1 vaccine in newly diagnosed glioma. Time point described: baseline, week 1 (first vaccination visit). Documented treatment: pre-vaccination baseline after standard-of-care therapy. New IDH1-mutant, ATRX-lost WHO grade 3 or 4 astrocytomas occurred in donors. Findings and caveats of the study: It seemed that pseudoprogression was not linked to changes in the top peripheral T cell clonotypes.

Data came from immunoSEQ multiplex PCR; TCRdb stores just in-frame clones and leaves some out. This table has about 20,000 clones, about 85% appearing once. The clonotype originates from a middle-aged man with glioma. The sequencing here drew on PBMCs, taken from a glioma patient treated with radiotherapy, temozolomide or both. The rearrangement links TRBV30 to TRBJ2-3; 9 nucleotides agree with TRBD2. The chain's CDR3 is CAWSQLAGSRDTQYF. In DNA, the CDR3 is TGTGCCTGGAGTCAACTAGCGGGCAGTAGAGATACGCAGTATTTT.